This is a list of T cell receptor beta chains from one sample in a study of T cell repertoires in cytomegalovirus infection. TCRdb re-analysed the reads in MiXCR, keeping a single row per CDR3 protein. The repertoire holds 150,000 to 200,000 distinct CDR3 sequences, about a sixth seen once, with under 30% in the top ten. The sample consisted of CD8+ T cells from PBMCs. The receptors shown here come from a human donor in good health (CMV status not recorded). Some clones in this sample may be carry-over from other donors' samples. The CDR3 runs from the conserved cysteine through the conserved F or W. The D gene is left open where the match is weak. Size is stated for part of the rows, as once, few or many counts, or as a class when the clone is expanded.

V gene	J gene	D gene	CDR3 length	clone size	CDR3 protein	CDR3 DNA
TRBV6-2/TRBV6-3	TRBJ2-1	NA	13	NA	CASSLSTRTEQFF	TGTGCCAGCAGTCTCTCAACTAGAACTGAGCAGTTCTTC
TRBV28	TRBJ1-1	NA	16	few	CASSLYGEGTNTEAFF	TGTGCCAGCAGTTTATACGGGGAGGGGACAAACACTGAAGCTTTCTTT
TRBV6-2/TRBV6-3	TRBJ1-1	TRBD1	14	few	CASSYTGVNTEAFF	TGTGCCAGCAGTTATACAGGGGTGAACACTGAAGCTTTCTTT
TRBV12-3/TRBV12-4	TRBJ2-6	TRBD1	16	few	CASRGQGSPGANVLTF	TGTGCCAGCAGGGGACAGGGTAGCCCTGGGGCCAACGTCCTGACTTTC
TRBV12-3/TRBV12-4	TRBJ1-4	NA	13	NA	CASSLIGREKLFF	TGTGCCAGCAGTTTAATTGGACGGGAAAAACTGTTTTTT
TRBV7-6	TRBJ1-1	NA	17	few	CASSLARRRRMNTEAFF	TGTGCCAGCAGCTTAGCGAGGAGACGGAGGATGAACACTGAAGCTTTCTTT
TRBV12-3/TRBV12-4	TRBJ1-2	NA	14	NA	CASSLGLLSAGYTF	TGTGCCAGCAGTCTGGGACTCCTGAGCGCTGGCTACACCTTC
TRBV9	TRBJ2-5	TRBD2	13	once	CASSGSSGETQYF	TGTGCCAGCAGCGGGTCTAGCGGAGAGACCCAGTACTTC
TRBV12-3/TRBV12-4	TRBJ1-5	TRBD1	14	NA	CASSEGAENQPQHF	TGTGCCAGCAGTGAGGGGGCAGAGAATCAGCCCCAGCATTTT
TRBV28	TRBJ2-5	NA	15	few	CASSSYRRGSRGQYF	TGTGCCAGCAGTTCTTACCGCCGCGGGTCGCGGGGCCAGTACTTC
TRBV28	TRBJ1-1	TRBD1	18	few	CASSSPPLDRGENTEAFF	TGTGCCAGCAGTTCCCCCCCATTGGACAGGGGGGAGAACACTGAAGCTTTCTTT
TRBV28	TRBJ2-7	TRBD1	17	NA	CASSFTSGTGTNYEQYF	TGTGCCAGCAGTTTCACCTCCGGGACAGGGACCAACTACGAGCAGTACTTC
TRBV11-3	TRBJ2-3	NA	16	NA	CASSLDPAGGMDTQYF	TGTGCCAGCAGCTTAGATCCGGCAGGGGGGATGGATACGCAGTATTTT
TRBV6-6	TRBJ1-2	NA	14	few	CASSYQTVDYGYTF	TGTGCCAGCAGTTATCAGACAGTCGACTATGGCTACACCTTC
TRBV29-1	TRBJ2-2	NA	14	few	CSVEGAGIPGELFF	TGCAGCGTTGAAGGGGCAGGAATCCCCGGGGAGCTGTTTTTT
TRBV28	TRBJ1-2	NA	14	NA	CASSLLDRGFGYTF	TGTGCCAGCAGTCTGTTGGACCGGGGCTTTGGCTACACCTTC
TRBV4-3	TRBJ2-7	NA	15	NA	CASSQEVDSHYEQYF	TGCGCCAGCAGCCAAGAAGTCGACAGTCACTACGAGCAGTACTTC
TRBV12-3/TRBV12-4	TRBJ1-5	NA	14	few	CASRQGTYNQPQHF	TGTGCCAGCAGGCAGGGGACCTACAATCAGCCCCAGCATTTT
TRBV28	TRBJ2-1	NA	13	few	CASSFRAPNEQFF	TGTGCCAGCAGTTTCAGGGCCCCCAATGAGCAGTTCTTC
TRBV7-9	TRBJ2-3	TRBD2	15	NA	CASIKLRTSGGMQYF	TGTGCCAGCATCAAGCTAAGGACTAGCGGGGGGATGCAGTATTTT
TRBV29-1	TRBJ2-5	NA	14	few	CSAGRAGQGETQYF	TGCAGCGCCGGGAGGGCAGGACAGGGTGAGACCCAGTACTTC
TRBV28	TRBJ2-2	NA	14	many	CASSLGGSTGELFF	TGTGCCAGCAGTTTAGGGGGATCCACCGGGGAGCTGTTTTTT
TRBV7-2	TRBJ2-3	NA	16	few	CASSLIAAPLTDTQYF	TGTGCCAGCAGCTTAATAGCGGCGCCTCTCACAGATACGCAGTATTTT
TRBV7-9	TRBJ1-1	TRBD1	14	NA	CASAQGVGVTEAFF	TGTGCCAGCGCGCAGGGGGTAGGTGTGACTGAAGCTTTCTTT
TRBV2	TRBJ1-2	NA	13	few	CASSEAPGLGYTF	TGTGCCAGCAGTGAAGCCCCCGGGTTGGGCTACACCTTC
TRBV19	TRBJ2-7	TRBD1	14	few	CASKAGQGPYEQYF	TGTGCCAGTAAGGCGGGACAGGGGCCCTACGAGCAGTACTTC
TRBV7-9	TRBJ2-1	NA	14	few	CASSLFSQDNEQFF	TGTGCCAGCAGCTTATTTTCACAGGACAATGAGCAGTTCTTC
TRBV7-2	TRBJ2-2	NA	14	NA	CASSLWLGTGELFF	TGTGCCAGCAGCTTATGGTTGGGGACCGGGGAGCTGTTTTTT
TRBV5-6	TRBJ2-2	TRBD1	17	few	CASSYRTGWTNTGELFF	TGTGCCAGCAGCTACAGGACAGGGTGGACGAACACCGGGGAGCTGTTTTTT
TRBV20-1	TRBJ2-7	NA	13	NA	CSASSRTVYEQYF	TGCAGTGCTAGTTCAAGGACGGTCTACGAGCAGTACTTC
TRBV7-9	TRBJ2-1	NA	12	few	CASSFNQDEQFF	TGTGCCAGCAGCTTTAACCAGGATGAGCAGTTCTTC
TRBV7-9	TRBJ1-1	TRBD1	17	few	CASSSFPGTGLNTEAFF	TGTGCCAGCAGTTCCTTTCCCGGGACAGGGCTTAACACTGAAGCTTTCTTT
TRBV12-3/TRBV12-4	TRBJ2-2	NA	13	few	CASWDFNTGELFF	TGTGCCAGCTGGGACTTTAACACCGGGGAGCTGTTTTTT
TRBV7-9	TRBJ2-1	NA	16	few	CASSPERGAGYNEQFF	TGTGCCAGCAGCCCCGAACGGGGGGCGGGATACAATGAGCAGTTCTTC
TRBV7-9	TRBJ2-5	TRBD1	15	few	CASSLSGTGEETQYF	TGTGCCAGCAGCTTATCAGGGACAGGGGAAGAGACCCAGTACTTC
TRBV12-3/TRBV12-4	TRBJ2-5	NA	16	few	CASSLRGRVSRETQYF	TGTGCCAGCAGTTTAAGGGGCAGGGTATCGCGAGAGACCCAGTACTTC
TRBV24-1	TRBJ2-1	NA	13	few	CATSDFRGLEQFF	TGTGCCACCAGTGATTTTAGGGGCCTAGAGCAGTTCTTC
TRBV7-2	TRBJ2-3	TRBD1	15	few	CASSLGQGPTDTQYF	TGTGCCAGCAGCTTAGGACAGGGTCCCACAGATACGCAGTATTTT
TRBV30	TRBJ2-4	NA	17	NA	CAWSEDSRILAKNIQYF	TGTGCCTGGAGTGAAGACAGTAGGATTTTAGCCAAAAACATTCAGTACTTC
TRBV7-8	TRBJ1-1	NA	15	few	CASSLPDRPNTEAFF	TGTGCCAGCAGCTTACCAGACAGGCCGAACACTGAAGCTTTCTTT
TRBV10-3	TRBJ2-1	NA	13	few	CAISESWAEEQFF	TGTGCCATCAGTGAGTCGTGGGCGGAGGAGCAGTTCTTC
TRBV28	TRBJ2-5	TRBD2	17	few	CASRSRLAGGLQETQYF	TGTGCCAGCAGAAGTAGACTAGCGGGGGGCCTCCAAGAGACCCAGTACTTC
TRBV11-2	TRBJ1-1	NA	15	few	CASSLDYGGPTEAFF	TGTGCCAGCAGCTTAGATTACGGGGGGCCCACTGAAGCTTTCTTT
TRBV9	TRBJ1-6	TRBD1	19	NA	CASSAPLHHTGGGDSPLHF	TGTGCCAGCAGCGCTCCCCTCCACCACACAGGGGGGGGGGATTCACCCCTCCACTTT
TRBV4-3	TRBJ2-6	NA	16	NA	CASSQLLGPGANVLTF	TGCGCCAGCAGCCAATTATTGGGTCCTGGGGCCAACGTCCTGACTTTC
TRBV7-9	TRBJ1-1	TRBD1	14	few	CASSTRTGIEYAFF	TGTGCCAGCAGCACCCGGACAGGGATAGAGTACGCTTTCTTT